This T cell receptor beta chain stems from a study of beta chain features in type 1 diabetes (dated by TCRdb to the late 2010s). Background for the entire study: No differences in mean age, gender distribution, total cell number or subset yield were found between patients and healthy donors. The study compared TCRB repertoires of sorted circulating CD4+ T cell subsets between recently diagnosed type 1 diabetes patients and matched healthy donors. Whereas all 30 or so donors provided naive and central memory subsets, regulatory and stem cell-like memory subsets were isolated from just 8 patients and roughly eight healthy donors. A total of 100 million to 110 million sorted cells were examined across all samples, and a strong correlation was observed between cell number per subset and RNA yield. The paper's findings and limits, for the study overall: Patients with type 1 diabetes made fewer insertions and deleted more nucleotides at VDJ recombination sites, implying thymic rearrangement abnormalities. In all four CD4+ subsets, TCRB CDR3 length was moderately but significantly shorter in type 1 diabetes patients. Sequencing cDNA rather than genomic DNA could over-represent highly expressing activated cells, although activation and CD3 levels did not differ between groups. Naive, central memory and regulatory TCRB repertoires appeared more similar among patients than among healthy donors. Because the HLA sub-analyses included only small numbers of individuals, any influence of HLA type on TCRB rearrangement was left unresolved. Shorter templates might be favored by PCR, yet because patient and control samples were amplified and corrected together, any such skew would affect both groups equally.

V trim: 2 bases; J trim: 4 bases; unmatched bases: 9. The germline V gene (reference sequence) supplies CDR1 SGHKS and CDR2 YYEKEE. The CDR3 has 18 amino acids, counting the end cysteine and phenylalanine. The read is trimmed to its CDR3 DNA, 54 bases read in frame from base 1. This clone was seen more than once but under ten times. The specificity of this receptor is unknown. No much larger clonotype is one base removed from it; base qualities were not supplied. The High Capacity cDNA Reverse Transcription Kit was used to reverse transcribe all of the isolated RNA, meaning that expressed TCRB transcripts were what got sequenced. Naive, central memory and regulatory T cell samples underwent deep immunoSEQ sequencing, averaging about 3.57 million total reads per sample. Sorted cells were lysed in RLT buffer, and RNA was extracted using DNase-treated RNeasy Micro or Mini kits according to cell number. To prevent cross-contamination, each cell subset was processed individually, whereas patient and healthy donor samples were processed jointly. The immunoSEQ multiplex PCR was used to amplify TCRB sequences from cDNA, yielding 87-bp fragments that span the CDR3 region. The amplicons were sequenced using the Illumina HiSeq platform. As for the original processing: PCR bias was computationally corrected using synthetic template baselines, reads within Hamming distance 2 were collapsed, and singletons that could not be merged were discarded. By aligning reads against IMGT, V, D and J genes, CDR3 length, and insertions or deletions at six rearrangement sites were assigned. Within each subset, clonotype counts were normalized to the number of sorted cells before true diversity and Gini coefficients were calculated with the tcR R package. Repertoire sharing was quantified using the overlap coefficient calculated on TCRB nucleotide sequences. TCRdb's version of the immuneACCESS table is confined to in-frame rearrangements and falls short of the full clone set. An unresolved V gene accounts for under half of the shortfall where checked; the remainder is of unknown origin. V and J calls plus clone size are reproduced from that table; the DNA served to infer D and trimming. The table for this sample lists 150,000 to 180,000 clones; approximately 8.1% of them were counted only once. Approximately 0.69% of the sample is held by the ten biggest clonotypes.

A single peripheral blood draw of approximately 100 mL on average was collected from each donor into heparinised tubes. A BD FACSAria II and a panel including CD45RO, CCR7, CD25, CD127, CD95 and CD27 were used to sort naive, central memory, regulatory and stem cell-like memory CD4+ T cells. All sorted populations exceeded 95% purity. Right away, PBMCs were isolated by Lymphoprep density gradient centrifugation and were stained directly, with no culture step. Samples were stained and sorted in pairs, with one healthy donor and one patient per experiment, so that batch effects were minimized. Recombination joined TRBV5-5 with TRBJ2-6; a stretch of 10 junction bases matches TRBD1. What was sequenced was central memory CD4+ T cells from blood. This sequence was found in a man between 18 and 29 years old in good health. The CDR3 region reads CASSFRDRGSAGANVLTF. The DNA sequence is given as TGTGCCAGCAGCTTCCGGGACAGGGGATCAGCCGGGGCCAACGTCCTGACTTTC.